This is a list of T cell receptor beta chains from one sample in a study of shared clonotypes between healthy human individuals. TCRdb's table, derived via immunoSEQ multiplex PCR, lists solely in-frame clones and lacks some. Among about 470,000 clones listed, roughly 77% were seen once. Sequencing was performed on PBMCs. These receptor sequences come from a woman aged 35 to 49 in good health. Some clones in this sample may be carry-over from other donors' samples. The CDR3 runs from the conserved cysteine through the conserved F or W. The D gene is left open where the match is weak. Only part of the rows carry a size: once, few, many, or a class if the clone is expanded.

clone_size: few; v_call: TRBV19; j_call: TRBJ2-7; d_call: TRBD1; cdr3_nt: TGTGCCAGTAGTCCCCGGGACAGGGGGCCCTACGAGCAGTACTTC; cdr3_aa: CASSPRDRGPYEQYF
clone_size: once; v_call: TRBV30; j_call: TRBJ2-3; d_call: NA; cdr3_nt: TGTGCCACGAGGGGAGCGCGCGGAGGCACAGATACGCAGTATTTT; cdr3_aa: CATRGARGGTDTQYF
clone_size: NA; v_call: TRBV2; j_call: TRBJ2-7; d_call: NA; cdr3_nt: TGTGCCAGCAGAAGATCAGACTCCTACGAGCAGTACTTC; cdr3_aa: CASRRSDSYEQYF
clone_size: NA; v_call: TRBV7-9; j_call: TRBJ1-1; d_call: TRBD1; cdr3_nt: TGTGCCAGCAGCTTAGTATGGGTTGGGACAGCCGGAATCACTGAAGCTTTCTTT; cdr3_aa: CASSLVWVGTAGITEAFF
clone_size: few; v_call: TRBV7-3; j_call: TRBJ2-3; d_call: TRBD2; cdr3_nt: TGTGCCAGCAGCAAGACTAGCGGGACAGATACGCAGTATTTT; cdr3_aa: CASSKTSGTDTQYF
clone_size: NA; v_call: TRBV4-2; j_call: TRBJ1-2; d_call: NA; cdr3_nt: TGTGCCAGCAGCCCTGATGCGGGGGGCGCGGGATATGGCTACACCTTC; cdr3_aa: CASSPDAGGAGYGYTF
clone_size: NA; v_call: TRBV9; j_call: TRBJ2-3; d_call: TRBD1; cdr3_nt: TGTGCCAGCAGCGTAGTGGGGCAGGGGGCGACAGATACGCAGTATTTT; cdr3_aa: CASSVVGQGATDTQYF
clone_size: NA; v_call: TRBV5-1; j_call: TRBJ2-3; d_call: TRBD2; cdr3_nt: TGCGCCAGCAGCCCGGGGACTAGCGGCCCAGGGACAGATACGCAGTATTTT; cdr3_aa: CASSPGTSGPGTDTQYF
clone_size: few; v_call: TRBV6-1; j_call: TRBJ2-5; d_call: NA; cdr3_nt: TGTGCCAGCAGTGGGGCCTTGGGTCAGGGGGAGACCCAGTACTTC; cdr3_aa: CASSGALGQGETQYF
clone_size: NA; v_call: TRBV5-6; j_call: TRBJ1-5; d_call: TRBD1; cdr3_nt: TGTGCCAGCAGCTCCTGGACAGGGTCCCAGCCCCAGCATTTT; cdr3_aa: CASSSWTGSQPQHF
clone_size: NA; v_call: TRBV30; j_call: TRBJ1-1; d_call: NA; cdr3_nt: TGTGCCTGGAGTAGGGGGGGATGGGGAACTGAAGCTTTCTTT; cdr3_aa: CAWSRGGWGTEAFF
clone_size: NA; v_call: TRBV7-3; j_call: TRBJ2-5; d_call: TRBD2; cdr3_nt: TGTGCCAGCAGCTTAAACGGGAGGGATAGTGAGACCCAGTACTTC; cdr3_aa: CASSLNGRDSETQYF
clone_size: NA; v_call: TRBV27; j_call: TRBJ2-2; d_call: NA; cdr3_nt: TGTGCCACCCGGCCCCCACCGGGGACTGGGGAGCTGTTTTTT; cdr3_aa: CATRPPPGTGELFF
clone_size: NA; v_call: TRBV29-1; j_call: TRBJ2-1; d_call: NA; cdr3_nt: TGCAGCGTTCATACTTCCTACAATGAGCAGTTCTTC; cdr3_aa: CSVHTSYNEQFF
clone_size: NA; v_call: TRBV2; j_call: TRBJ2-1; d_call: NA; cdr3_nt: TGTGCCAGCATGGAGGACCCATTATACAATGAGCAGTTCTTC; cdr3_aa: CASMEDPLYNEQFF
clone_size: many; v_call: TRBV5-1; j_call: TRBJ1-1; d_call: NA; cdr3_nt: TGCGCCAGCAGCTTGGCAGGGCGCGGGGTGAACACTGAAGCTTTCTTT; cdr3_aa: CASSLAGRGVNTEAFF
clone_size: NA; v_call: TRBV15; j_call: TRBJ1-4; d_call: NA; cdr3_nt: TGTGCCACCAGCAGAGATCCCCTCACAGGGCCCGAAAAACTGTTTTTT; cdr3_aa: CATSRDPLTGPEKLFF
clone_size: NA; v_call: TRBV5-1; j_call: TRBJ2-5; d_call: NA; cdr3_nt: TGCGCCAGCAGCCAAGCTGTCCCGGAGACCCAGTACTTC; cdr3_aa: CASSQAVPETQYF
clone_size: NA; v_call: TRBV7-2; j_call: TRBJ2-1; d_call: NA; cdr3_nt: TGTGCCAGCAGCGAACCCGGCCTTAGAACCGGTAATGAGCAGTTCTTC; cdr3_aa: CASSEPGLRTGNEQFF
clone_size: few; v_call: TRBV28; j_call: TRBJ1-5; d_call: NA; cdr3_nt: TGTGCCAGCAACAAACAGGGTGTAAGCAATCAGCCCCAGCATTTT; cdr3_aa: CASNKQGVSNQPQHF
clone_size: NA; v_call: TRBV15; j_call: TRBJ2-2; d_call: NA; cdr3_nt: TGTGCCACCAGCAGAGAATATCGGGGAGCCGGGGAGCTGTTTTTT; cdr3_aa: CATSREYRGAGELFF
clone_size: NA; v_call: TRBV2; j_call: TRBJ2-1; d_call: TRBD2; cdr3_nt: TGTGCCAGCAGTCAGACTAGCGGGAGGAACCTAGGGCAGTTCTTC; cdr3_aa: CASSQTSGRNLGQFF